This T cell receptor (beta chain) was retrieved from a study of a mutant IDH1 vaccine in newly diagnosed glioma (dated by TCRdb to about 2021). About the study as a whole: Eight vaccinations were administered to patients in weeks 1, 3, 5, 7, 11, 15, 19 and 23, corresponding to visits V03 through V10. Vaccination started 4-6 weeks after radiotherapy alone, or was given together with temozolomide cycles in the groups whose treatment included chemotherapy. Of the roughly 31 treated patients, approximately 62% were male and 37.5% were female, and the mean age was approximately 40 years. Prior to enrollment, patients had been given standard therapy consisting of radiotherapy alone, temozolomide alone, or radiochemotherapy with temozolomide, with the combination given to most patients. Peripheral blood was drawn at six visits: V03 (baseline), V05, V07, V10, V12 and V13. For exploratory analyses, longitudinal TCRB deep sequencing was carried out in some 25 treated patients wherever samples were available. Study-wide conclusions, independent of this receptor: Pseudoprogression appeared unrelated to alterations in the top peripheral T cell clonotypes detected by TCRB sequencing. PBMC samples for TCRB deep sequencing were selected based on availability. It was noted by the authors that analyses of patient blood samples could not be reproduced owing to sample limitations. Immune responses induced by the vaccine were seen in 90% to 95% of patients across multiple MHC alleles.

The time point label, read with the paper, signifies: week 5, during vaccination. A 20-mer mutant IDH1 peptide at 300 micrograms in Montanide made up each vaccine dose, which was injected subcutaneously together with topical imiquimod. The donors had newly diagnosed IDH1-mutant astrocytomas of WHO grade 3 or 4 that showed loss of nuclear ATRX. The samples were drawn from NOA16, a multicentre, single-arm, open-label phase I trial in Germany that tested a mutant IDH1 peptide vaccine in humans for the first time. Genomic DNA for TCRB sequencing was extracted from EDTA blood using the DNeasy Blood and Tissue Kit. This clone was counted only a few times. Its antigen is currently not known. No much larger clonotype is one base removed from it; base qualities were not supplied. Library creation used the immunoSEQ multiplex PCR assay. Rearranged TCR beta chain sequences were amplified with the hsTCRB Kit following the manufacturer's protocol. Sequencing of TCRB libraries was carried out on an Illumina MiSeq. As for how the authors treated the data: The proprietary platform of the kit vendor was used for demultiplexing, trimming and gene mapping. The source is immuneACCESS, and TCRdb retained only in-frame sequences with V and J called. Part of the clones is not carried over; for the studies checked, unresolved V genes explain less than half of this, and the remainder is unexplained. V and J calls and clone size are copied from that table; D and trimming were computed from the DNA. Counted in this sample were about 42,000 clones; 70% to 90% of them appeared once. The ten largest clonotypes hold approximately 1.5% of the sample.

Per the germline V gene, SGHTA is the CDR1 and FQGTGA is the CDR2. At the junction V is shortened by 5 bases and J by 7 bases; bases outside the gene matches: 7. The CDR3 measures 13 amino acids from cysteine to phenylalanine. Only the CDR3 DNA is retained, 39 bases long and in frame from the first base. This receptor was identified in a man in his forties or fifties with glioma. The V and J genes are TRBV7-3 and TRBJ1-2, with 7 bases matching TRBD1. Sequenced material: PBMCs, taken from a glioma patient whose treatment included an IDH1 peptide vaccine. The DNA is as follows: TGTGCCAGCAGCCAGGGGACAGCCGGTGGCTACACCTTC. Its product reads: CASSQGTAGGYTF.